A selection of T cell receptor beta chains follows, all from one sample in a study of blood T cell repertoires in COVID-19. Sequencing was performed with immunoSEQ multiplex PCR; in TCRdb, only in-frame clones are kept and a portion is missing. This sample has fewer than 130,000 clones, with roughly 76% found just once. Sequenced material: peripheral blood. These receptors were taken from a woman aged 60-70 years with acute or convalescent COVID-19. Each CDR3 is given with its conserved first and last residue. The D gene is left open where the match is weak. Rows may omit the clone size; those that give it use once, few, many or a size class.

-	TRBV19	TRBD1	TRBJ2-7	CATRPGQKPYEQYF	TGTGCCACCCGTCCGGGACAGAAGCCCTACGAGCAGTACTTC
-	TRBV27	-	TRBJ2-5	CASSLGQGFQETQYF	TGTGCCAGCAGTTTGGGGCAAGGGTTTCAAGAGACCCAGTACTTC
-	TRBV7-3	TRBD2	TRBJ2-3	CASNPGGANTDTQYF	TGTGCCAGCAACCCCGGGGGGGCAAACACAGATACGCAGTATTTT
-	TRBV7-9	TRBD1	TRBJ2-7	CASSLVGTGGIHEQYF	TGTGCCAGCAGCTTAGTTGGGACAGGGGGAATCCACGAGCAGTACTTC
-	TRBV19	TRBD1	TRBJ1-3	CASSRQGTTGNTIYF	TGTGCCAGTAGTAGACAGGGAACGACTGGAAACACCATATATTTT
few	TRBV29-1	-	TRBJ2-2	CSVSHGRANTGELFF	TGCAGCGTTAGTCACGGTCGGGCGAACACCGGGGAGCTGTTTTTT
-	TRBV7-9	TRBD1	TRBJ1-5	CASSSTGGHQPQHF	TGTGCCAGCAGCTCGACAGGGGGACATCAGCCCCAGCATTTT
few	TRBV6-5	-	TRBJ1-2	CASSPTYDTNYGYTF	TGTGCCAGCAGTCCTACCTACGACACAAACTATGGCTACACCTTC
-	TRBV5-1	-	TRBJ1-6	CASSLEGRGGSPLHF	TGCGCCAGCAGCTTGGAGGGCAGGGGCGGTTCACCCCTCCACTTT
-	TRBV27	-	TRBJ1-1	CASSLSGGFTEAFF	TGTGCCAGCAGTTTATCGGGCGGGTTCACTGAAGCTTTCTTT
-	TRBV4-1	-	TRBJ1-1	CASSQDPGLNTEAFF	TGCGCCAGCAGCCAAGATCCGGGGTTGAACACTGAAGCTTTCTTT
many	TRBV27	-	TRBJ1-2	CASSFVVRNYGYTF	TGTGCCAGCAGTTTCGTGGTGAGGAACTATGGCTACACCTTC
-	TRBV2	TRBD1	TRBJ1-1	CASSGAGQRAFF	TGTGCCAGCAGTGGGGCGGGACAGCGGGCTTTCTTT
few	TRBV6-5	TRBD1	TRBJ1-2	CASSPTGGYGYTF	TGTGCCAGCAGTCCGACAGGGGGATATGGCTACACCTTC
-	TRBV7-3	TRBD2	TRBJ2-1	CASSSLGTSRNEQFF	TGTGCCAGCAGCTCCCTGGGGACTAGCAGGAATGAGCAGTTCTTC
-	TRBV6-5	TRBD1	TRBJ1-6	CASSWGQGNSPLHF	TGTGCCAGCAGTTGGGGACAGGGTAATTCACCCCTCCACTTT
-	TRBV7-2	TRBD2	TRBJ2-5	CASSLIGVAGGQETQYF	TGTGCCAGCAGCTTAATAGGTGTAGCGGGGGGACAAGAGACCCAGTACTTC
-	TRBV7-2	-	TRBJ1-3	CASSFERPGLSGNTIYF	TGTGCCAGCAGCTTTGAGCGCCCAGGGCTCTCTGGAAACACCATATATTTT
-	TRBV5-5	TRBD1	TRBJ2-3	CASSLGQGGGDTQYF	TGTGCCAGCAGCCTCGGACAGGGTGGTGGAGATACGCAGTATTTT
-	TRBV5-1	TRBD1	TRBJ2-5	CASSLGGQTYQETQYF	TGCGCCAGCAGCTTGGGGGGACAGACGTACCAAGAGACCCAGTACTTC
few	TRBV5-4	-	TRBJ2-1	CASRPEDSGIGNEQFF	TGTGCCAGCAGGCCAGAGGACAGCGGAATCGGCAATGAGCAGTTCTTC
-	TRBV6-5	-	TRBJ1-3	CASSYWGTPGNTIYF	TGTGCCAGCAGTTACTGGGGGACACCCGGAAACACCATATATTTT
-	TRBV6-5	TRBD2	TRBJ2-4	CASSYRQRGGRNIQYF	TGTGCCAGCAGTTACAGGCAGCGGGGGGGCAGAAACATTCAGTACTTC